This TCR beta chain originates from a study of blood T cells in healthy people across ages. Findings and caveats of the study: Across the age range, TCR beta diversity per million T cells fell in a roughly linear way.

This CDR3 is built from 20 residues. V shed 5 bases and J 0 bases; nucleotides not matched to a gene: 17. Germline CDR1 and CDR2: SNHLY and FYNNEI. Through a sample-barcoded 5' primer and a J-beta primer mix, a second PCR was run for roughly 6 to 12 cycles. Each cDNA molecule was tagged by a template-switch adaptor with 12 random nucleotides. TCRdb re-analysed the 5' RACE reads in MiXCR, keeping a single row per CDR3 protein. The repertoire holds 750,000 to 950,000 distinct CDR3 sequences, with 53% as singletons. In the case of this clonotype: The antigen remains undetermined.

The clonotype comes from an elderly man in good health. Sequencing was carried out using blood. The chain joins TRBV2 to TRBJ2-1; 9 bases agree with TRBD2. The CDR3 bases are TGTGCCAGCAGTACTCCCCTTCTAGCGGGGTATACAAGCTCCTACAATGAGCAGTTCTTC. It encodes CASSTPLLAGYTSSYNEQFF.